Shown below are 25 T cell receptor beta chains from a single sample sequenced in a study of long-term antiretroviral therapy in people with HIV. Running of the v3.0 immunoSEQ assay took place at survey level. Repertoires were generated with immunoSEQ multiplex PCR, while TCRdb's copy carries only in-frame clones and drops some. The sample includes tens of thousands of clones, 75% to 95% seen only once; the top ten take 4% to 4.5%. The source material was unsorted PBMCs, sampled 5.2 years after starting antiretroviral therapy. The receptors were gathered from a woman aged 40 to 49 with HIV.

CDR3 residues: CASGRATYYYF. CDR3 nucleotide sequence: TGTGCCAGCGGCCGGGCCACTTACTATTATTTT. V and J are TRBV2 and TRBJ2-3; D is unresolved. Germline CDR1 reads SNHLY; CDR2 reads FYNNEI. The CDR3 extends over 11 amino acids. Trimming removed 8 bases at V and 15 bases at J, with 18 bases between.

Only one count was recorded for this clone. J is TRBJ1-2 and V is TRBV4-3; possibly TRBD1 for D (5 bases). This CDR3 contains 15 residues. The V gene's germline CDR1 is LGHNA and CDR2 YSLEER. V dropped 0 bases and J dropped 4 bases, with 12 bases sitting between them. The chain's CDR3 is CASSQDVQGFYGYTF. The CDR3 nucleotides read TGCGCCAGCAGCCAAGATGTGCAGGGATTCTATGGCTACACCTTC.

The CDR3 DNA sequence: TGTGCCAGCAGCTTATCGGTAGCGATGAACACTGAAGCTTTCTTT. Encoded protein: CASSLSVAMNTEAFF. The V gene is TRBV7-2, the J gene TRBJ1-1; D gene ambiguous. Germline CDR1 and CDR2: SGHTA and FQGNSA. V lost 2 bases and J 0 bases, leaving 10 bases between the germline ends. There are 15 residues in the CDR3.

CDR3 in DNA: TGTGCCAGCAGCCCCCATGGGGGGCGTACGGCCAAAAACATTCAGTACTTC. This gives the protein CASSPHGGRTAKNIQYF. This rearrangement joins TRBV5-6 to TRBJ2-4, with D perhaps given as TRBD1 or TRBD2 (6 bases each). Per the germline V gene, CDR1 is SGHDT and CDR2 is YYEEEE. Trimming pared 4 bases from V and 1 base from J, leaving 18 bases between. This CDR3 region has 17 residues.

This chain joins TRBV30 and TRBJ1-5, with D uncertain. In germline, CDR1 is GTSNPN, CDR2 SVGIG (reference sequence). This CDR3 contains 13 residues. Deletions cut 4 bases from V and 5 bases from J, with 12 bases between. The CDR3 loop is CAWKADRHQPQHF. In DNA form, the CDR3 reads TGTGCCTGGAAGGCGGATCGCCATCAGCCCCAGCATTTT.

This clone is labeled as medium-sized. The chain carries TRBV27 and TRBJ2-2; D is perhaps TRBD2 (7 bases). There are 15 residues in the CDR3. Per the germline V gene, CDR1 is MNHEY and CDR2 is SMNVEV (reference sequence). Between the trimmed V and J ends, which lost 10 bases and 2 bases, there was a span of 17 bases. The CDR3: CATSWGGLNTGELFF. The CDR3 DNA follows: TGTGCCACCTCTTGGGGGGGGCTTAACACCGGGGAGCTGTTTTTT.

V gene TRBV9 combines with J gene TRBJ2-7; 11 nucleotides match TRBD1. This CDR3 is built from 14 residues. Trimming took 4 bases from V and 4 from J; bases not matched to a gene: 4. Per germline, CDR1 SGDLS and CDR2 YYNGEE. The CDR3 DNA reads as TGTGCCAGCAGCCTTGGACAGGGGGCGTACGAGCAGTACTTC. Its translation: CASSLGQGAYEQYF.

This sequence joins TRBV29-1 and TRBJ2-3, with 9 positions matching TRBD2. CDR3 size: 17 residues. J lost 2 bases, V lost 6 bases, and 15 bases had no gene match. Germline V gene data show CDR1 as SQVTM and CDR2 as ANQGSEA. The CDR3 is CSVPLEETSGNTDTQYF. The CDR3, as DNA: TGCAGCGTACCCTTAGAGGAGACTAGCGGAAACACAGATACGCAGTATTTT.

In DNA, the CDR3 is TGTGCCAGTAAGGACCATTCAACTAATGAAAAACTGTTTTTT. Its protein is CASKDHSTNEKLFF. The rearrangement joins TRBV19 to TRBJ1-4, with unresolved D. In germline, CDR1 is LNHDA, CDR2 SQIVND (reference sequence). Trimming took 7 bases from V and 0 from J, leaving 9 bases between them. The CDR3 runs 14 residues.

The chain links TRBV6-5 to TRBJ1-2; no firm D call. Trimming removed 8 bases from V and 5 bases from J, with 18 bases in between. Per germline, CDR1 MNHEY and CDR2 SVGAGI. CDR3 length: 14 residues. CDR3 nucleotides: TGTGCCAGCGAAGATACCGGGAGTCAATATGGCTACACCTTC. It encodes CASEDTGSQYGYTF.

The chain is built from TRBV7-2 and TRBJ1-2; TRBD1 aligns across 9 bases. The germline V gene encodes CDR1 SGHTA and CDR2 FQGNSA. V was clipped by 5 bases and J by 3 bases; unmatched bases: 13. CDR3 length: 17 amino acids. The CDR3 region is CASSQQGGRQGDYGYTF. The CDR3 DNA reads TGTGCCAGCAGCCAGCAAGGGGGTCGACAGGGGGACTATGGCTACACCTTC.

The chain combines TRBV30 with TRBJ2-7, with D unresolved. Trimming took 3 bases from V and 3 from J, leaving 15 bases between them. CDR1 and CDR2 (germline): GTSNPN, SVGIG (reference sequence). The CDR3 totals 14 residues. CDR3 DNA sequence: TGTGCCTGGAGCCAAACGTCGGTGGGCTACGAGCAGTACTTC. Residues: CAWSQTSVGYEQYF.

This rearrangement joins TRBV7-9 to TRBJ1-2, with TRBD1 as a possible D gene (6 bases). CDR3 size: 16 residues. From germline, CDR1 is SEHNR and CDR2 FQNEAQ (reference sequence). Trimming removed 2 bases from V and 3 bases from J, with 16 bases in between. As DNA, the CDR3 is TGTGCCAGCAGCTTAAATAGTCAGGGGCTTCACTATGGCTACACCTTC. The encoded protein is CASSLNSQGLHYGYTF. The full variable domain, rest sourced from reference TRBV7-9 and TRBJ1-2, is DTGVSQNPRHKITKRGQNVTFRCDPISEHNRLYWYRQTLGQGPEFLTYFQNEAQLEKSRLLSDRFSAERPKGSFSTLEIQRTEQGDSAMYLCASSLNSQGLHYGYTFGSGTRLTVV.

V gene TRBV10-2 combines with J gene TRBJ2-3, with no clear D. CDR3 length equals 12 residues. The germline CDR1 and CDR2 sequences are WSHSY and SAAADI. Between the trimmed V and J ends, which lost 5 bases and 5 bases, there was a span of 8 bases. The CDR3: CASSKLGDTQYF. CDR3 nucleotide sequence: TGCGCCAGCAGTAAGCTCGGAGATACGCAGTATTTT.

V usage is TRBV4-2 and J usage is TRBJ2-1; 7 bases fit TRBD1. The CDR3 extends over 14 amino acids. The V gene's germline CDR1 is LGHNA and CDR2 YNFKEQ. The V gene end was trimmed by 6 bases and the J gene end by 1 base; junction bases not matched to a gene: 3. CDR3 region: CASRTGKSYNEQFF. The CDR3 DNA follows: TGTGCCAGCAGGACAGGGAAGTCCTACAATGAGCAGTTCTTC.

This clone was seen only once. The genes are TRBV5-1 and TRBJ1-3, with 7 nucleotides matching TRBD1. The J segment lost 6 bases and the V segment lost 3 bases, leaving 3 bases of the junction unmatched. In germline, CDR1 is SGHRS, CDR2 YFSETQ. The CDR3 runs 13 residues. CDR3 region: CASSSDRVNTIYF. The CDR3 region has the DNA TGCGCCAGCAGCTCAGACAGGGTAAACACCATATATTTT.

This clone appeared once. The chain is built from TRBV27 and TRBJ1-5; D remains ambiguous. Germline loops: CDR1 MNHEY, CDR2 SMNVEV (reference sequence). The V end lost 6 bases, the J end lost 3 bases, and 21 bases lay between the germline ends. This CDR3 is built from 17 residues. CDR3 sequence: CASSSDLYSSVNQPQHF. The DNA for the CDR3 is TGTGCCAGCAGCTCCGACCTTTACAGCTCGGTCAATCAGCCCCAGCATTTT.

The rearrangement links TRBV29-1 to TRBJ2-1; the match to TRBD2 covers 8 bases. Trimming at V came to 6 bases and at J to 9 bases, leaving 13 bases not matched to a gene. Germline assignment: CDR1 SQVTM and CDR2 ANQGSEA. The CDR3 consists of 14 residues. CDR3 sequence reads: CSVSPGTRKSEQFF. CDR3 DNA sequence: TGCAGCGTCTCTCCCGGGACTAGGAAGAGTGAGCAGTTCTTC.

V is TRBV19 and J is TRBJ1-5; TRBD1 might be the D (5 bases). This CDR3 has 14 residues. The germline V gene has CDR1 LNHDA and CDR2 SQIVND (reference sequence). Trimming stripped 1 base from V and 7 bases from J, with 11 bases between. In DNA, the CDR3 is TGTGCCAGTAGTATAGTGAGGGGCCAACAGCCCCAGCATTTT. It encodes CASSIVRGQQPQHF.

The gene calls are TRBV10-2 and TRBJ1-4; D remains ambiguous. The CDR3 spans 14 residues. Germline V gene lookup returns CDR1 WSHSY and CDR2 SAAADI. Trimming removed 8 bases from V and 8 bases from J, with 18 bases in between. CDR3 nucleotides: TGCGCCAGCCAACCTGGAACGGGCGGGGAAAAACTGTTTTTT. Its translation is CASQPGTGGEKLFF.

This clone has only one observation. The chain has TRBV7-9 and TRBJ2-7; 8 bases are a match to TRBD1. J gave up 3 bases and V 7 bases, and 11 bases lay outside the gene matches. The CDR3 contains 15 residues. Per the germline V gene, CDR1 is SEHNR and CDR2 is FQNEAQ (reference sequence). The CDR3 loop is CASTHAGTGNYEQYF. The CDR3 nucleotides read TGTGCCAGCACACATGCCGGGACAGGCAACTACGAGCAGTACTTC.

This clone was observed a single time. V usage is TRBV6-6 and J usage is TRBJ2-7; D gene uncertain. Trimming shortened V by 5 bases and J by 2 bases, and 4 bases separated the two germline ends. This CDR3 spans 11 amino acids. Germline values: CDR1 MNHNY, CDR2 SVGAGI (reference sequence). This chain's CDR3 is CASSRTYEQYF. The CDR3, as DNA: TGTGCCAGCAGTCGGACCTACGAGCAGTACTTC.

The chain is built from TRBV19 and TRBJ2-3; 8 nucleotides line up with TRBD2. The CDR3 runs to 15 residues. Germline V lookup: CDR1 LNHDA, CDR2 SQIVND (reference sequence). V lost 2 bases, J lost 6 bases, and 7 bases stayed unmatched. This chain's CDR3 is CASSIRLALWDTQYF. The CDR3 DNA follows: TGTGCCAGTAGTATACGACTAGCGTTGTGGGATACGCAGTATTTT.

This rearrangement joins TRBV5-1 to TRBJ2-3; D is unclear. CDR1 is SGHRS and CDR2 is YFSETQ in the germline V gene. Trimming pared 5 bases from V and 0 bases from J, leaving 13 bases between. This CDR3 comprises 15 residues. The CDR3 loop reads CASRRRTTSTDTQYF. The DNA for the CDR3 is TGCGCCAGCAGAAGGAGAACTACTAGCACAGATACGCAGTATTTT.

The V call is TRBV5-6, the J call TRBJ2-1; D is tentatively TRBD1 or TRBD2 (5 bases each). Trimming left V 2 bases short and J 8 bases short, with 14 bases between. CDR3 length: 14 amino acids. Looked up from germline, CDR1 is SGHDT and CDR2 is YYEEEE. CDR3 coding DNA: TGTGCCAGCAGCTTCGCAGGGAGTAGCTATGAGCAGTTCTTC. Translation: CASSFAGSSYEQFF.